This is a list of T cell receptor beta chains from one sample in a study of blood T cell repertoires in COVID-19. Profiled with immunoSEQ multiplex PCR; TCRdb holds only in-frame clones, not every one. The table shows around 200,000 clones, with roughly three quarters occurring only once. Sequenced input: peripheral blood. Receptors were obtained from a woman aged 35 to 49 with COVID-19, enrolled during active disease. CDR3s include the opening cysteine and the closing phenylalanine or tryptophan. The D gene is left open where the match is weak. For some rows the clone size is stated as once, few or many, or as a class when expanded; others skip it.

CDR3nt	CDR3aa	abundance	v_gene	j_gene	d_gene
TGTGCCAGCAGTCGAAGGACAGGGAGGCTCGGGTCACCCCTCCACTTT	CASSRRTGRLGSPLHF	-	TRBV6-6	TRBJ1-6	TRBD1
TGCAGCGTAGACCCAGGTATCAGCTACACCTTC	CSVDPGISYTF	-	TRBV29-1	TRBJ1-2	-
TGTGCCAGCAGGGGGGGAGGAGGGAACACTGAAGCTTTCTTT	CASRGGGGNTEAFF	-	TRBV7-6	TRBJ1-1	-
TGTGCCAGCTCACCGGCCAGGGTCTACGAGCAGTACTTC	CASSPARVYEQYF	-	TRBV18	TRBJ2-7	-
TGTGCCAGCGAACGGGGGGTAGGCGCAGATACGCAGTATTTT	CASERGVGADTQYF	-	TRBV3-1/TRBV3-2	TRBJ2-3	TRBD2
TGTGCCAGTAGTTCCTCAGGTGGGGCGCAGTACTTC	CASSSSGGAQYF	-	TRBV19	TRBJ2-5	-
TGTGCCAGCAGCCACCTAGATCGACGCTACGAGCAGTACTTC	CASSHLDRRYEQYF	-	TRBV14	TRBJ2-7	-
TGTGCCAGCACCCAGAGCTTGAGGGAAGCTTTCTTT	CASTQSLREAFF	-	TRBV7-2	TRBJ1-1	-
TGCAGTGCTAGTGAGGGGAGTGCCAAAAACATTCAGTACTTC	CSASEGSAKNIQYF	-	TRBV20-1	TRBJ2-4	-
TGCGCCAGCTCCATTGACTCCGGGGAGCTGTTTTTT	CASSIDSGELFF	-	TRBV5-1	TRBJ2-2	-
TGTGCCAGCAGCTTGGGCCGGGAAGGCTATGGCTACACCTTC	CASSLGREGYGYTF	-	TRBV5-4	TRBJ1-2	-
TGTGCCAGCAGCTCGGACAGGGTGGCCACTGAAGCTTTCTTT	CASSSDRVATEAFF	-	TRBV5-4	TRBJ1-1	TRBD1
TGTGCCAGCAGTCCGATGGCGGGAAGGGATGAGCAGTTCTTC	CASSPMAGRDEQFF	few	TRBV11-3	TRBJ2-1	-
TGTGCCAGCAGCCGCGATTGGACTAGCGGGGGCACAGATACGCAGTATTTT	CASSRDWTSGGTDTQYF	-	TRBV4-2	TRBJ2-3	TRBD2
TGTGCCAGCGAGAACGGGACTTTAGTTCTCGCCTACAATGAGCAGTTCTTC	CASENGTLVLAYNEQFF	few	TRBV2	TRBJ2-1	-
TGTGCCAGTAGTATCACTAGCGGGGGGGCCTCTTATGAGACCCAGTACTTC	CASSITSGGASYETQYF	-	TRBV19	TRBJ2-5	TRBD2
TGTGCCAGCAGCCCTTGGCGGGGGGGCCCCGATACGCAGTATTTT	CASSPWRGGPDTQYF	-	TRBV4-2	TRBJ2-3	TRBD2
TGTGCCAGCAGCCCACCCGGGACAGGGGGAAACGAGCAGTACTTC	CASSPPGTGGNEQYF	-	TRBV9	TRBJ2-7	TRBD1
TGCGCCAGCAGCTTCGGGACAGGCGGAAACACCATATATTTT	CASSFGTGGNTIYF	-	TRBV5-1	TRBJ1-3	TRBD1
TGTGCCAGCAGCCTTAGTAACCGTAATCAGCCCCAGCATTTT	CASSLSNRNQPQHF	-	TRBV6-5	TRBJ1-5	-
TGCGCCAGCACTTGGGTTGGGCGGGTTCGGTATACGCAGTATTTT	CASTWVGRVRYTQYF	-	TRBV5-1	TRBJ2-3	-
TGTGCCAGCAGCTTAGGGGGGACAGGGAAGGCTTTCTTT	CASSLGGTGKAFF	-	TRBV5-4	TRBJ1-1	TRBD1
TGCGCCAGCAGCCAAGAGGGCTCGCCGAACACCGGGGAGCTGTTTTTT	CASSQEGSPNTGELFF	once	TRBV4-3	TRBJ2-2	-
TGTGCCATCAGTGAGTGGGGGACTTCTGCTGAAGCTTTCTTT	CAISEWGTSAEAFF	-	TRBV10-3	TRBJ1-1	-
TGTGCTAGTGGTTTGGCCAGCGGCCAAGAGACCCAGTACTTC	CASGLASGQETQYF	-	TRBV12-5	TRBJ2-5	-
TGTGCCAGCACCCCTACAGGGAACGTCTACGAGCAGTACTTC	CASTPTGNVYEQYF	-	TRBV7-6	TRBJ2-7	-
TGTGCCAGCAGCCTAAGGACAGGTCTGGCAAATCAGCCCCAGCATTTT	CASSLRTGLANQPQHF	-	TRBV6-2/TRBV6-3	TRBJ1-5	TRBD1
TGTGCCATCAGTGAATTAGCGGGGGGCTCCCTTTCTTACGAGCAGTACTTC	CAISELAGGSLSYEQYF	-	TRBV10-3	TRBJ2-7	TRBD2
TGTGCCAGCAGCGGATTAGGGACTGCGAACACTGAAGCTTTCTTT	CASSGLGTANTEAFF	-	TRBV6-5	TRBJ1-1	-
TGTGCCAGCAGCTTAGCCCCAGCGGGAGGTAGCAATGAGCAGTTCTTC	CASSLAPAGGSNEQFF	-	TRBV7-6	TRBJ2-1	TRBD2
TGTGCCAGCAGCTTAGGAGTAGGGACTGATGCCTACGAGCAGTACTTC	CASSLGVGTDAYEQYF	-	TRBV7-6	TRBJ2-7	-
TGTGCCAGCAGCTCACCTAGGGGGGGGAACACTGAAGCTTTCTTT	CASSSPRGGNTEAFF	-	TRBV7-2	TRBJ1-1	-
TGTGCCAGCAGCTTTATCAATGAGCAGTTCTTC	CASSFINEQFF	-	TRBV7-9	TRBJ2-1	-
TGTGCCAGCAGAGAAGAGACAGGGCGTGGAAACACCATATATTTT	CASREETGRGNTIYF	-	TRBV6-1	TRBJ1-3	TRBD1
TGTGCCAGCAGCTTAGGACTCGAATACACCGGGGAGCTGTTTTTT	CASSLGLEYTGELFF	-	TRBV7-2	TRBJ2-2	-
TGCGCCAGCAGCTTGGCGACTAGCACAGATACGCAGTATTTT	CASSLATSTDTQYF	few	TRBV5-1	TRBJ2-3	-
TGTGCCAGCAGCCAGCGAGATGGGAGCTCTGGAAACACCATATATTTT	CASSQRDGSSGNTIYF	-	TRBV3-1/TRBV3-2	TRBJ1-3	-
TGTGCCAGCAGTCCCTCAGGGGGAACCAACTACAATGAGCAGTTCTTC	CASSPSGGTNYNEQFF	few	TRBV28	TRBJ2-1	TRBD1
TGCAGCGCCAGCGACAGGGGGAAGGAAAAACTGTTTTTT	CSASDRGKEKLFF	once	TRBV29-1	TRBJ1-4	TRBD1
TGTGCCAGCAGCGTTGGGGGAGCGGGGGCCCTCTCCTACGAGCAGTACTTC	CASSVGGAGALSYEQYF	-	TRBV9	TRBJ2-7	TRBD2
TGTGCCAGCCATTCGAGCCCAGGGGTAGATCAGCCCCAGCATTTT	CASHSSPGVDQPQHF	-	TRBV19	TRBJ1-5	-